The table lists the clone carrying this T cell receptor beta chain with many counts. Library preparation followed earlier protocols using designated TCR primers. Each CDR3 protein gets one entry after TCRdb re-called the PCR reads with MiXCR. The table lists 350,000 or so distinct CDR3 sequences, around 21% of them singletons. This sample is part of a study of molecular identifiers for immune sequencing clone quantification. Overall study context: Split five ways in replicates, RNA from approximately 20,000 or 98,000 naive CD8 cells had four portions sequenced.

Sorting recovered naive CD8 T cells on a CD8+CD4-CCR7+CD45RA+ profile. Germline loops: CDR1 MDHEN, CDR2 SYDVKM. Trimming cost V 5 bases and J 6 bases, with 16 bases left between them. The CDR3 has 15 residues. V and J are TRBV28 and TRBJ2-2; maybe TRBD2 (6 bases). The receptor was derived from a human donor in good health. Some libraries in this study had Jurkat cell RNA spiked in. What was sequenced was naive CD8+ T cells from blood, with Jurkat cell RNA spiked in. Subset defined: FACS-sorted CD8+CD4-CCR7+CD45RA+ naive T cells. The CDR3: CASSPRAGSPGELFF. The CDR3 DNA is TGTGCCAGCAGTCCCCGCGCGGGGTCCCCCGGGGAGCTGTTTTTT. Based on the CDR3 plus reference TRBV28 and TRBJ2-2, the full variable domain is DVKVTQSSRYLVKRTGEKVFLECVQDMDHENMFWYRQDPGLGLRLIYFSYDVKMKEKGDIPEGYSVSREKKERFSLILESASTNQTSMYLCASSPRAGSPGELFFGEGSRLTVL.